This entry lists 24 T cell receptor beta chains sequenced from one sample in a study of Graves' ophthalmopathy and Graves' hyperthyroidism. Scientists amplified the TCR beta CDR3 regions from RNA transcripts. HTBI primers served in a first-round RT-PCR, which a second-round multiplex PCR followed. Each CDR3 protein is one row after TCRdb ran MiXCR on the multiplex PCR reads. Of 1 million to 1.3 million distinct CDR3 sequences listed, about 36% are singletons. Sequenced sample: peripheral blood or thyroid tissue (not recorded which). The receptors were gathered from an adult man with Graves' hyperthyroidism.

CDR3: CASSQLITSGETQYF. In DNA form, the CDR3 reads TGCGCCAGCAGCCAACTGATTACTAGCGGCGAGACCCAGTACTTC. The chain employs TRBV4-1 and TRBJ2-5, with 8 bases fitting TRBD2. Germline V lookup: CDR1 MGHRA, CDR2 YSYEKL. CDR3 length: 15 residues. With 2 bases clipped from V and 5 bases from J, the junction kept 7 bases outside the gene matches.

The chain carries TRBV7-2 and TRBJ1-2; D gene uncertain. The CDR3 has 13 amino acids. Germline-derived CDR1 and CDR2 are SGHTA and FQGNSA. V dropped 8 bases and J dropped 8 bases, with 18 bases sitting between them. The CDR3 is CASLFSPLDGYTF. The CDR3 coding sequence is TGTGCCAGCTTGTTCTCCCCTCTCGACGGCTACACCTTC.

About this clonotype: At one end, the junction sequence differs from germline, possibly due to a read error. The gene calls are TRBV7-9 and TRBJ2-2, with a weak D call TRBD1 (6 bases). The length of the CDR3 is 15 residues. The V gene's germline CDR1 is SEHNR and CDR2 FQNEAQ (reference sequence). The CDR3 sequence is CAITLGTTNTGELSW. DNA of the CDR3: TGTGCCATCACCTTAGGGACAACGAACACCGGGGAGCTGTCTTGG.

This clonotype was counted many times. The chain recombines TRBV14 with TRBJ1-1; TRBD1 is a possible D gene (5 bases). Per germline, CDR1 SGHDN and CDR2 FVKESK. Trimming shortened V by 4 bases and J by 0 bases, and 12 bases separated the two germline ends. The CDR3 is made up of 15 amino acids. The DNA for the CDR3 is TGTGCCAGCAGCCCTTGGGACGGAATGAACACTGAAGCTTTCTTT. Its protein is CASSPWDGMNTEAFF. Full variable domain (rest looked up from reference TRBV14 and TRBJ1-1): EAGVTQFPSHSVIEKGQTVTLRCDPISGHDNLYWYRRVMGKEIKFLLHFVKESKQDESGMPNNRFLAERTGGTYSTLKVQPAELEDSGVYFCASSPWDGMNTEAFFGQGTRLTVV.

The chain joins TRBV12-3 or TRBV12-4 to TRBJ2-7; 7 bases line up with TRBD1. V was clipped by 5 bases and J by 4 bases; unmatched bases: 8. This CDR3 has 14 residues. This CDR3 is CASSPLDRDYEQYF. CDR3 bases: TGTGCCAGCAGTCCCCTAGACAGGGATTACGAGCAGTACTTC.

This chain joins TRBV7-9 and TRBJ1-5, with D possibly being TRBD1 (6 bases). V dropped 5 bases and J dropped 12 bases, with 14 bases sitting between them. CDR1 and CDR2 (germline): SEHNR, FQNEAQ (reference sequence). CDR3 length equals 12 residues. The CDR3 reads CASSQPGAVQHF. CDR3 in DNA: TGTGCCAGCAGCCAACCGGGGGCCGTCCAGCATTTT. The variable domain in full, with the rest retrieved from reference TRBV7-9 and TRBJ1-5, is DTGVSQNPRHKITKRGQNVTFRCDPISEHNRLYWYRQTLGQGPEFLTYFQNEAQLEKSRLLSDRFSAERPKGSFSTLEIQRTEQGDSAMYLCASSQPGAVQHFGDGTRLSIL.

The chain employs TRBV12-3 or TRBV12-4 and TRBJ1-5; possible D gene TRBD1, 5 bases. The V end lost 6 bases, the J end lost 2 bases, and 17 bases lay between the germline ends. The CDR3 has 16 amino acids. CDR3 sequence reads: CASSFTSGGGNQPQHF. In DNA form, the CDR3 reads TGTGCCAGCAGCTTCACTTCAGGAGGGGGCAATCAGCCCCAGCATTTT.

This clonotype was recorded many times. The genes are TRBV7-9 and TRBJ1-1; the D gene is possibly TRBD1 (5 bases). The germline CDR1 and CDR2 sequences are SEHNR and FQNEAQ (reference sequence). V was shortened by 8 bases and J by 4 bases, with 11 bases between the two germline ends. The CDR3 is 12 residues long. The CDR3 sequence is CASLAGSTEAFF. CDR3 DNA: TGTGCCAGCTTGGCAGGGTCCACTGAAGCTTTCTTT.

This rearrangement joins TRBV20-1 to TRBJ1-2; D is ambiguous. The V gene's germline CDR1 is DFQATT and CDR2 SNEGSKA (reference sequence). V gave up 1 base and J gave up 4 bases, with 13 bases separating them. The CDR3 is 14 amino acids. CDR3 amino acids: CSARGAPSSYGYTF. For the CDR3, the DNA is TGCAGTGCTAGAGGGGCTCCCTCAAGCTATGGCTACACCTTC.

This rearrangement joins TRBV2 to TRBJ2-5; tentative D call: TRBD2 (7 bases). Germline V gene data show CDR1 as SNHLY and CDR2 as FYNNEI. V was cut by 6 bases and J by 5 bases, with 16 bases left in between. The CDR3 is made up of 14 amino acids. The CDR3 loop is CASRPNRGGETQYF. Here the CDR3 DNA reads TGTGCCAGCAGGCCGAATAGGGGGGGGGAGACCCAGTACTTC.

In its sample, this clonotype was seen a few times. The chain couples TRBV6-5 to TRBJ2-7; D is unclear. Germline CDR1 is MNHEY and CDR2 is SVGAGI. V lost 1 base to trimming and J lost 3 bases, with 13 bases between them. There are 15 residues in the CDR3. CDR3 DNA: TGTGCCAGCAGTTACTTCCCCGGACGGAGCTACGAGCAGTACTTC. The encoded protein is CASSYFPGRSYEQYF.

Only a few counts were recorded for this clonotype. The rearrangement links TRBV27 to TRBJ1-1; no reliable D call. Germline lookup yields CDR1 MNHEY and CDR2 SMNVEV (reference sequence). The CDR3 covers 13 residues. The V and J ends lost 0 bases and 5 bases respectively, with 7 bases between them. The CDR3 nucleotides are TGTGCCAGCAGTTTATCTCGTCAGACTGAAGCTTTCTTT. This sequence encodes CASSLSRQTEAFF.

J is TRBJ1-1 and V is TRBV30; 8 positions match TRBD1. CDR3 length: 15 residues. CDR1 and CDR2 from the germline V gene are GTSNPN and SVGIG (reference sequence). Unmatched junction bases numbered 11, after V lost 3 bases and J lost 5 bases. The CDR3 region has the DNA TGTGCCTGGAGGAATATAGGACAGGGAAAAACTGAAGCTTTCTTT. Translation: CAWRNIGQGKTEAFF.

This rearrangement joins TRBV4-1 to TRBJ1-6; TRBD1 is a possible D gene (5 bases). The V end was cut by 4 bases, the J end by 8 bases, with 18 bases between. This CDR3 has 16 amino acids. CDR1 MGHRA and CDR2 YSYEKL come from the germline V gene. The CDR3 region has the DNA TGCGCCAGCAGCCCACATCCGGGACGACGGGATTCACCCCTCCACTTT. Protein: CASSPHPGRRDSPLHF.

The V and J genes are TRBV2 and TRBJ2-7; 9 nucleotides agree with TRBD1. J was trimmed by 4 bases and V by 5 bases; bases with no gene match: 12. This CDR3 contains 16 residues. Germline lookup yields CDR1 SNHLY and CDR2 FYNNEI. The CDR3 nucleotides read TGTGCCAGCAGTTTCGGGTCCGACAGGGGGGCTTACGAGCAGTACTTC. It encodes CASSFGSDRGAYEQYF.

This clonotype has at least ten counts. J is TRBJ2-7 and V is TRBV5-1; no reliable D call. The CDR3 has 13 residues. V lost 0 bases to trimming and J lost 3 bases, with 7 bases between them. CDR1 is SGHRS, CDR2 YFSETQ, per germline. CDR3 protein: CASSLASDYEQYF. For the CDR3, the DNA is TGCGCCAGCAGCTTGGCCTCAGACTACGAGCAGTACTTC.

CDR3: CASSFGVGYGYTF. The CDR3 DNA reads TGTGCCAGCAGCTTCGGGGTTGGCTATGGCTACACCTTC. V is TRBV7-7 and J is TRBJ1-2; D is ambiguous. Trimming removed 3 bases from V and 4 bases from J, with 9 bases in between. The CDR3 contains 13 residues. Germline V gene data show CDR1 as SSHAT and CDR2 as FNYEAQ (reference sequence).

The chain employs TRBV10-3 and TRBJ1-2; D is ambiguous. This CDR3 contains 13 residues. Trimming removed 4 bases from V and 4 bases from J, with 10 bases in between. Germline V gives CDR1 ENHRY, CDR2 SYGVKD. CDR3 amino acids: CAISVKGVYGYTF. As DNA, the CDR3 is TGTGCCATCAGTGTGAAGGGTGTCTATGGCTACACCTTC.

At least ten counts were recorded for this clonotype. This chain joins TRBV5-1 and TRBJ1-1, with a tentative D call TRBD1 (5 bases). Germline CDR1 is SGHRS and CDR2 is YFSETQ. The CDR3 extends over 12 amino acids. V was shortened by 4 bases and J by 6 bases, with 10 bases between the two germline ends. The CDR3 here is CASSPGGSEAFF. In DNA, the CDR3 is TGCGCCAGCAGCCCGGGGGGATCTGAAGCTTTCTTT.

This clonotype was seen at least ten times. The chain uses TRBV5-6 and TRBJ2-6, with D maybe TRBD2 (5 bases). This CDR3 is 15 amino acids long. With 4 bases removed from V and 1 base from J, the gap between germline ends came to 9 bases. The germline CDR1 and CDR2 sequences are SGHDT and YYEEEE. Written as DNA, the CDR3 is TGTGCCAGCAGCCGGGAACGTTCTGGGGCCAACGTCCTGACTTTC. Protein product: CASSRERSGANVLTF.

This clonotype was recorded once. This may come from a read error, since a much larger clone is one base off. J is TRBJ2-7 and V is TRBV5-1, with 8 bases matching TRBD1. The CDR3 has 15 amino acids. From germline, CDR1 is SGHRS and CDR2 YFSETQ. CDR3 bases: TGCGCCAGCAACTCGCGCGCGACAGGGGACGGCGAGCAGTGCTTC. This translates into CASNSRATGDGEQCF.

This clonotype occurred many times. J is TRBJ2-7 and V is TRBV29-1; possible D gene TRBD1, 6 bases. This CDR3 spans 14 amino acids. The V gene's germline CDR1 is SQVTM and CDR2 ANQGSEA. Trimming left V 6 bases short and J 4 bases short, with 19 bases between. DNA of the CDR3: TGCAGCGTCCTCACCGGTCGGGACACTTACGAGCAGTACTTC. Translating it yields CSVLTGRDTYEQYF.

The genes are TRBV18 and TRBJ1-2; D is perhaps TRBD1 (6 bases). CDR1 and CDR2 (germline): KGHSH, LQKENI. V was clipped by 3 bases and J by 7 bases, with 27 bases between them. The CDR3 contains 18 residues. CDR3 sequence (DNA): TGTGCCAGCTCACCGCTCATCGGTATCCAGGGGAACCGGGGTGGCTACACCTTC. Its protein product is CASSPLIGIQGNRGGYTF.

This clonotype was detected only once. This may stem from a read error, because a much larger clone lies one nucleotide away. This rearrangement joins TRBV7-9 to TRBJ1-1; D not resolved. The CDR3 runs to 11 residues. V gave up 8 bases and J gave up 10 bases, with 14 bases separating them. Germline CDR1 reads SEHNR; CDR2 reads FQNEAQ (reference sequence). The chain's CDR3 is CASGPASGAFF. CDR3 nucleotides: TGTGCCAGCGGCCCCGCCAGTGGAGCTTTCTTT.